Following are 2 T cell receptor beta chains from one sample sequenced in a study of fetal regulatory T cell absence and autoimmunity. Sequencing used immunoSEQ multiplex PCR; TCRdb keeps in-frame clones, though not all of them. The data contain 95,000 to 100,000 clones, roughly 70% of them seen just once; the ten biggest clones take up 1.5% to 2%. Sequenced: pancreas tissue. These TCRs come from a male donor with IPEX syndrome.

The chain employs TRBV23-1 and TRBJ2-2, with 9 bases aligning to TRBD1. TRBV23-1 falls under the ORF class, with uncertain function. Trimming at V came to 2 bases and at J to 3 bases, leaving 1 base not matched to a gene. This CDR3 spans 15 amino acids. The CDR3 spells CASSQNRGHTGELFF. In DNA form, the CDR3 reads TGCGCCAGCAGTCAAAACAGGGGGCACACCGGGGAGCTGTTTTTT.

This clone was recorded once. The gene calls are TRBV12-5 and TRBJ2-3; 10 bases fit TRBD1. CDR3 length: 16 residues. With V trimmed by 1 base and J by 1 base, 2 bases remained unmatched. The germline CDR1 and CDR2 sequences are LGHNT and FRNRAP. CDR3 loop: CASGLAGTGGTDTQYF. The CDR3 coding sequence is TGTGCTAGTGGTTTGGCCGGGACAGGGGGCACAGATACGCAGTATTTT.